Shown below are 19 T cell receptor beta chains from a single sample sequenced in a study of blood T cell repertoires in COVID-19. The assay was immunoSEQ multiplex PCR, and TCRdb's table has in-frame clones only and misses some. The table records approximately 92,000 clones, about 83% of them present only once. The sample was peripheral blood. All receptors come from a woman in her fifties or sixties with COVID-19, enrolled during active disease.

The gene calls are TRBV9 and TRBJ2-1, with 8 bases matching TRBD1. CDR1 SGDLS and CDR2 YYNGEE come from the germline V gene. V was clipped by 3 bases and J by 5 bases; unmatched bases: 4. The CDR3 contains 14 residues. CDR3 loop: CASSAGQGNNEQFF. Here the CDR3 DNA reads TGTGCCAGCAGCGCAGGACAGGGCAACAATGAGCAGTTCTTC.

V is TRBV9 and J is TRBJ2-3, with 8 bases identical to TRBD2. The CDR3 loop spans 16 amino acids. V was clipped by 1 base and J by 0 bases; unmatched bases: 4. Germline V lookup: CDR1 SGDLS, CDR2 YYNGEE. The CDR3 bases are TGTGCCAGCAGCGTAACTAGCGGCCAAAGCACAGATACGCAGTATTTT. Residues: CASSVTSGQSTDTQYF. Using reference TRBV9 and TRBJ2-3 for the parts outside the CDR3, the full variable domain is DSGVTQTPKHLITATGQRVTLRCSPRSGDLSVYWYQQSLDQGLQFLIQYYNGEERAKGNILERFSAQQFPDLHSELNLSSLELGDSALYFCASSVTSGQSTDTQYFGPGTRLTVL.

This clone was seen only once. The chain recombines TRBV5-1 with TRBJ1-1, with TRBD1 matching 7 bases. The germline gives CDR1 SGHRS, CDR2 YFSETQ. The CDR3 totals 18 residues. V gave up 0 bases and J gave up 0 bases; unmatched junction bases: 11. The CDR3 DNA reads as TGCGCCAGCAGCTTGGCCTACAGGGGTGGCGGCATGAACACTGAAGCTTTCTTT. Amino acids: CASSLAYRGGGMNTEAFF.

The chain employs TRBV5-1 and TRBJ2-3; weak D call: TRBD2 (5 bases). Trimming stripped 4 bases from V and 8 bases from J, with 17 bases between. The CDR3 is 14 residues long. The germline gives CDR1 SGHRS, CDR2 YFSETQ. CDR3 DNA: TGCGCCAGCAGCCCGGAAGTGGGCGCGGGTACGCAGTATTTT. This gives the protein CASSPEVGAGTQYF. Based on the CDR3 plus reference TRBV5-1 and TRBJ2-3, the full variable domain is KAGVTQTPRYLIKTRGQQVTLSCSPISGHRSVSWYQQTPGQGLQFLFEYFSETQRNKGNFPGRFSGRQFSNSRSEMNVSTLELGDSALYLCASSPEVGAGTQYFGPGTRLTVL.

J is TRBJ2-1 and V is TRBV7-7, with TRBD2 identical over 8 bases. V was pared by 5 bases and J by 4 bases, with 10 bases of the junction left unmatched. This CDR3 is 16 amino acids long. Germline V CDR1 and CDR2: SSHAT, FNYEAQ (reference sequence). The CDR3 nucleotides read TGTGCCAGCAGCCAGGAGCGGGGGTCTGATTACAATGAGCAGTTCTTC. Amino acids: CASSQERGSDYNEQFF.

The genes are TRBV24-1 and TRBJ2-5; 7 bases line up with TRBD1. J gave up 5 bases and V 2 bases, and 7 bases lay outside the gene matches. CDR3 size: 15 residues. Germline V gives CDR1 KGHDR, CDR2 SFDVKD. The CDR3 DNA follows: TGTGCCACCAGTGATTCCACAGGGGCAGGGGAGACCCAGTACTTC. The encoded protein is CATSDSTGAGETQYF.

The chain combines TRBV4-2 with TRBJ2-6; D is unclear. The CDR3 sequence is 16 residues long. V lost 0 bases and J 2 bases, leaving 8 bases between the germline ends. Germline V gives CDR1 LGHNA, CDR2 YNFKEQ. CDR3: CASSQDAPPGANVLTF. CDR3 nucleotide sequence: TGTGCCAGCAGCCAAGATGCGCCCCCTGGGGCCAACGTCCTGACTTTC.

CDR3 amino acids: CASSPTGGAGDEQFF. The CDR3 DNA reads as TGTGCCAGCAGCCCGACCGGGGGGGCCGGCGATGAGCAGTTCTTC. The chain uses TRBV7-3 and TRBJ2-1, with 8 bases lining up with TRBD2. J was trimmed by 8 bases and V by 5 bases; bases with no gene match: 11. This CDR3 is built from 15 residues. Looked up from germline, CDR1 is SGHTA and CDR2 is FQGTGA.

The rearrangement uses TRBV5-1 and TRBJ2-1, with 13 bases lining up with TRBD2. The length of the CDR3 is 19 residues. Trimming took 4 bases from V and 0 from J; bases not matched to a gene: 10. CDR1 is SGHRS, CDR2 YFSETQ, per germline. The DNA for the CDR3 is TGCGCCAGCAGCCTACCCGGGACTAGCGGGATTAGCTCCTACAATGAGCAGTTCTTC. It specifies CASSLPGTSGISSYNEQFF. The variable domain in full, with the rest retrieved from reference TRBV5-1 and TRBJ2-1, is KAGVTQTPRYLIKTRGQQVTLSCSPISGHRSVSWYQQTPGQGLQFLFEYFSETQRNKGNFPGRFSGRQFSNSRSEMNVSTLELGDSALYLCASSLPGTSGISSYNEQFFGPGTRLTVL.

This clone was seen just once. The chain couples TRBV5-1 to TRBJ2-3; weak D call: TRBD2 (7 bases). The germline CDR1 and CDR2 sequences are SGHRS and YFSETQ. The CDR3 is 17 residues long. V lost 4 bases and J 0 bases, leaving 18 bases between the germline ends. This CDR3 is CASSPGGRGTSTDTQYF. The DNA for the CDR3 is TGCGCCAGCAGCCCGGGTGGGAGGGGGACTAGCACAGATACGCAGTATTTT.

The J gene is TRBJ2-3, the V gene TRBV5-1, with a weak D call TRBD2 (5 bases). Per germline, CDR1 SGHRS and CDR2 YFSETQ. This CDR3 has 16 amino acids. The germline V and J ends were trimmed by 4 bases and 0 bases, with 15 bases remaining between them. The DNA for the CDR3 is TGCGCCAGCAGCCAGGACCGGGGAACTAGCACAGATACGCAGTATTTT. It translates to CASSQDRGTSTDTQYF.

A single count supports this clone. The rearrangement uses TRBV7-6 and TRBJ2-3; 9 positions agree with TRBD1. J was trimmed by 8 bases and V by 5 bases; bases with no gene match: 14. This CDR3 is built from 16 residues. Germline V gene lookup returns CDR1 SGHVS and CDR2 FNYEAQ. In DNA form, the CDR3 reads TGTGCCAGCAGCCAAACCGGGACAGGGCCCTCGGCTACGCAGTATTTT. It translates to CASSQTGTGPSATQYF.

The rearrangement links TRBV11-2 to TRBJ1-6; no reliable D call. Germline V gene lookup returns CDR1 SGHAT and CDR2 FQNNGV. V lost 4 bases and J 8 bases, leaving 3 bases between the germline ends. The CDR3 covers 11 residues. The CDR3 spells CASSSYSPLHF. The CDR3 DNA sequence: TGTGCCAGCAGCTCTTATTCACCCCTCCACTTT.

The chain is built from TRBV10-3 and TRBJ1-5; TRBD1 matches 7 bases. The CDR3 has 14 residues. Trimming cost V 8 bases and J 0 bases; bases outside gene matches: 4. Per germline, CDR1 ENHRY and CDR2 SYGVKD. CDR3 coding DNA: TGTGCCATCTTCAACAGGGGTAGCAATCAGCCCCAGCATTTT. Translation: CAIFNRGSNQPQHF.

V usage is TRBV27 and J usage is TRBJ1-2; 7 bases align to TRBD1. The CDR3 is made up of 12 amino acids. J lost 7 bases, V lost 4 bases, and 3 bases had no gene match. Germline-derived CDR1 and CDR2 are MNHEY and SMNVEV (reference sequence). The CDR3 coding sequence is TGTGCCAGCAGTTATAAGGGGGCTGGCTACACCTTC. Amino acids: CASSYKGAGYTF.

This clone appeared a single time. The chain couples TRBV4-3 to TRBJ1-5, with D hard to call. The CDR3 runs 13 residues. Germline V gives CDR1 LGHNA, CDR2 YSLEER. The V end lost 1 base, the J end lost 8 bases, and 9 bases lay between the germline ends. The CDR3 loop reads CASSQGFQEPQHF. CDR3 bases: TGCGCCAGCAGCCAAGGTTTCCAGGAGCCCCAGCATTTT.

CDR3 coding DNA: TGTGCCATCAGTGGGCCCCCCAGGAATGAGCAGTTCTTC. Residues: CAISGPPRNEQFF. The chain uses TRBV10-3 and TRBJ2-1; the D is unclear. Deletions cut 4 bases from V and 7 bases from J, with 11 bases between. Per germline, CDR1 ENHRY and CDR2 SYGVKD. The CDR3 loop spans 13 amino acids.

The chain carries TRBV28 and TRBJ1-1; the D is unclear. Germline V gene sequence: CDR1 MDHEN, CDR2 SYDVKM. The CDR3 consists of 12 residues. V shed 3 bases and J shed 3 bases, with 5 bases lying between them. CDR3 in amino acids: CASSLRDTEAFF. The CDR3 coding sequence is TGTGCCAGCAGTTTGAGAGACACTGAAGCTTTCTTT.

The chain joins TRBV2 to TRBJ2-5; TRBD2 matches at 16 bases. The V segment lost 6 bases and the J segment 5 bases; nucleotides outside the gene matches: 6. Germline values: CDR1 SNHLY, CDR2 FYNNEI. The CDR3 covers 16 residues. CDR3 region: CASRGLAGGPFETQYF. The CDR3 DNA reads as TGTGCCAGCAGGGGACTAGCGGGGGGGCCATTTGAGACCCAGTACTTC.